These 20 T cell receptor beta chains were sequenced from one sample in a study of T cell changes during pregnancy in multiple sclerosis. Clones were sequenced by immunoSEQ multiplex PCR, and TCRdb holds only the in-frame ones, with some missing. The data contain around 29,000 clones, about 89% of them singletons. The sample here was CD4+ T cells from peripheral blood mononuclear cells, taken in the first trimester of pregnancy. Every receptor here comes from a female donor in good health, enrolled as a control in a pregnancy study.

The table lists this clone with a count of one. This chain uses TRBV28 with TRBJ2-1, with no clear D. This CDR3 is 12 amino acids long. The V gene's germline CDR1 is MDHEN and CDR2 SYDVKM. The V and J ends lost 3 bases and 5 bases respectively, with 5 bases between them. CDR3 loop: CASSLNNNEQFF. The DNA for the CDR3 is TGTGCCAGCAGTTTGAACAACAATGAGCAGTTCTTC.

The rearrangement uses TRBV29-1 and TRBJ2-3, with TRBD1 matching 8 bases. V was clipped by 5 bases and J by 0 bases; unmatched bases: 4. The CDR3 runs 14 residues. The germline V gene has CDR1 SQVTM and CDR2 ANQGSEA. CDR3 DNA sequence: TGCAGCGTTAAACAGGGGGGAAGCACAGATACGCAGTATTTT. This sequence encodes CSVKQGGSTDTQYF.

This chain uses TRBV29-1 with TRBJ1-2; 7 bases are a match to TRBD1. CDR1 SQVTM and CDR2 ANQGSEA come from the germline V gene. The CDR3 consists of 12 residues. With V trimmed by 6 bases and J by 4 bases, 5 bases remained unmatched. As DNA, the CDR3 is TGCAGCGTCTCGACAGGGACCTATGGCTACACCTTC. Translation: CSVSTGTYGYTF.

This clone was counted a single time. This chain joins TRBV5-1 and TRBJ2-3, with TRBD2 identical over 8 bases. With 4 bases clipped from V and 2 bases from J, the junction kept 12 bases outside the gene matches. The CDR3 length is 17 residues. CDR1 SGHRS and CDR2 YFSETQ come from the germline V gene. The CDR3: CASSPSGGTLLTDTQYF. CDR3 DNA sequence: TGCGCCAGCAGCCCCTCGGGAGGGACTCTTCTCACAGATACGCAGTATTTT. Variable domain in full (rest from reference TRBV5-1 and TRBJ2-3): KAGVTQTPRYLIKTRGQQVTLSCSPISGHRSVSWYQQTPGQGLQFLFEYFSETQRNKGNFPGRFSGRQFSNSRSEMNVSTLELGDSALYLCASSPSGGTLLTDTQYFGPGTRLTVL.

The chain combines TRBV4-1 with TRBJ2-1, with 9 bases matching TRBD2. This CDR3 contains 16 residues. Germline CDR1 is MGHRA and CDR2 is YSYEKL. V shed 3 bases, J shed 4 bases, and the junction held 7 bases outside the gene matches. The CDR3 coding sequence is TGCGCCAGCAGCCACCTACTAGCGGGCCAATACAATGAGCAGTTCTTC. The encoded protein is CASSHLLAGQYNEQFF.

The sample holds one count of this clone. The chain joins TRBV9 to TRBJ2-1; 9 nucleotides agree with TRBD2. Germline V lookup: CDR1 SGDLS, CDR2 YYNGEE. The CDR3 is made up of 16 amino acids. The junction had 3 bases not matched to a gene; V was cut back by 2 bases and J by 0 bases. The CDR3 sequence is CASSVSAGGSYNEQFF. CDR3 DNA sequence: TGTGCCAGCAGCGTGTCAGCGGGAGGCTCCTACAATGAGCAGTTCTTC.

The genes are TRBV18 and TRBJ2-7; no clear D gene. The CDR3 runs 15 residues. V was clipped by 0 bases and J by 2 bases, with 11 bases between them. Germline V gene data show CDR1 as KGHSH and CDR2 as LQKENI. DNA of the CDR3: TGTGCCAGCTCACCACCTTCCGGGTCTACCTACGAGCAGTACTTC. Its translation: CASSPPSGSTYEQYF.

The chain couples TRBV7-2 to TRBJ2-1; 10 bases fit TRBD2. Germline CDR1 and CDR2: SGHTA and FQGNSA. The junction had 5 bases not matched to a gene; V was cut back by 5 bases and J by 4 bases. The CDR3 spans 15 residues. The CDR3 bases are TGTGCCAGCAGCCCTCCTAGCGGGGGTTACAATGAGCAGTTCTTC. Translated: CASSPPSGGYNEQFF. Drawing the rest from reference TRBV7-2 and TRBJ2-1, the complete variable domain is GAGVSQSPSNKVTEKGKDVELRCDPISGHTALYWYRQSLGQGLEFLIYFQGNSAPDKSGLPSDRFSAERTGGSVSTLTIQRTQQEDSAVYLCASSPPSGGYNEQFFGPGTRLTVL.

This clone was seen just once. The V call is TRBV15, the J call TRBJ2-7; TRBD1 agrees at 10 bases. The CDR3 sequence is 16 residues long. Germline V gene lookup returns CDR1 LNHNV and CDR2 YYDKDF (reference sequence). J gave up 1 base and V 1 base, and 4 bases lay outside the gene matches. In DNA form, the CDR3 reads TGTGCCACCAGCAGAGGAGGACAGGGGGGGTCCTACGAGCAGTACTTC. Translated: CATSRGGQGGSYEQYF.

V and J are TRBV7-9 and TRBJ2-7, with D hard to call. The V end was cut by 5 bases, the J end by 3 bases, with 8 bases between. The CDR3 contains 12 residues. Germline-derived CDR1 and CDR2 are SEHNR and FQNEAQ (reference sequence). This CDR3 reads CASSLSGYEQYF. CDR3 sequence (DNA): TGTGCCAGCAGCCTATCGGGCTACGAGCAGTACTTC.

With regard to this clone: Germline and junction disagree at one end, which may indicate a read error. V and J are TRBV7-7 and TRBJ2-7; 8 nucleotides line up with TRBD1. CDR3 length: 14 residues. The germline V gene encodes CDR1 SSHAT and CDR2 FNYEAQ (reference sequence). In DNA form, the CDR3 reads TGTGCTAGCAGCTCCCACAGGGGGTCCTACGAGCAGTACTTC. Its translation is CASSSHRGSYEQYF.

The chain links TRBV29-1 to TRBJ2-3; TRBD2 agrees at 7 bases. This CDR3 comprises 14 residues. In germline, CDR1 is SQVTM, CDR2 ANQGSEA. The ends lost 5 bases at V and 1 base at J; junction bases unmatched: 6. The DNA for the CDR3 is TGCAGCGTTCTGCGGGCGGGGGGCACAGATACGCAGTATTTT. Translated: CSVLRAGGTDTQYF.

This clone has just one count. V gene TRBV7-8 combines with J gene TRBJ2-7, with D tentatively TRBD1 (6 bases). The CDR3 sequence is 14 residues long. Trimming removed 4 bases at V and 2 bases at J, with 12 bases between. In germline, CDR1 is SGHVS, CDR2 FQNEAQ. The CDR3 DNA follows: TGTGCCAGCAGCTATCGGGACATCACCTACGAGCAGTACTTC. Amino acids: CASSYRDITYEQYF.

J is TRBJ2-1 and V is TRBV28, with 12 bases lining up with TRBD1. Per the germline V gene, CDR1 is MDHEN and CDR2 is SYDVKM. Trimming at V came to 9 bases and at J to 10 bases, leaving 22 bases not matched to a gene. The CDR3 extends over 18 amino acids. CDR3 region: CASFSGTGGLVAVSEQFF. In nucleotides, the CDR3 is TGTGCCAGTTTTTCCGGGACAGGGGGCTTGGTTGCAGTGTCCGAGCAGTTCTTC. Supplemented by reference TRBV28 and TRBJ2-1, the full variable domain reads DVKVTQSSRYLVKRTGEKVFLECVQDMDHENMFWYRQDPGLGLRLIYFSYDVKMKEKGDIPEGYSVSREKKERFSLILESASTNQTSMYLCASFSGTGGLVAVSEQFFGPGTRLTVL.

The chain employs TRBV6-1 and TRBJ2-7, with a possible D match to TRBD1 (5 bases). This CDR3 spans 14 amino acids. Trimming removed 4 bases from V and 3 bases from J, with 13 bases in between. Germline CDR1 and CDR2: MNHNS and SASEGT. The CDR3 DNA is TGTGCCAGCAGTGCCTTCGACAGAATCTACGAGCAGTACTTC. It codes for CASSAFDRIYEQYF.

V and J are TRBV14 and TRBJ1-1, with a possible D match to TRBD1 (5 bases). The CDR3 covers 14 residues. With 4 bases removed from V and 8 bases from J, the gap between germline ends came to 17 bases. Germline lookup yields CDR1 SGHDN and CDR2 FVKESK. The CDR3 DNA sequence: TGTGCCAGCAGCCGCGCGGTTGCGGGACTCGAAGCTTTCTTT. It encodes CASSRAVAGLEAFF.

The genes are TRBV7-2 and TRBJ1-6, with D perhaps matching TRBD1 (5 bases). Germline V lookup: CDR1 SGHTA, CDR2 FQGNSA. V was shortened by 5 bases and J by 14 bases, with 13 bases between the two germline ends. CDR3 length: 12 amino acids. The CDR3 bases are TGTGCCAGCAGCGCAACAGGCTTCACCCTCCACTTT. It encodes CASSATGFTLHF.

Only a few counts were recorded for this clone. The chain employs TRBV19 and TRBJ1-1, with D possibly TRBD1 on 6 matching bases. V lost 0 bases and J lost 5, with 16 bases in between. This CDR3 has 16 residues. Germline V gene sequence: CDR1 LNHDA, CDR2 SQIVND (reference sequence). In nucleotides, the CDR3 is TGTGCCAGTAGTATAGAGCTAGGGACGAGGGGGACTGAAGCTTTCTTT. As protein: CASSIELGTRGTEAFF.

The CDR3 reads CASRRTSGDTDTQYF. The CDR3 DNA follows: TGTGCCAGCAGGCGGACTAGCGGGGACACAGATACGCAGTATTTT. The V call is TRBV28, the J call TRBJ2-3; TRBD2 matches at 12 bases. The CDR3 totals 15 residues. Germline CDR1 MDHEN, CDR2 SYDVKM. J was trimmed by 2 bases and V by 6 bases; bases with no gene match: 3. The whole variable domain, remainder taken from reference TRBV28 and TRBJ2-3, is DVKVTQSSRYLVKRTGEKVFLECVQDMDHENMFWYRQDPGLGLRLIYFSYDVKMKEKGDIPEGYSVSREKKERFSLILESASTNQTSMYLCASRRTSGDTDTQYFGPGTRLTVL.

This chain connects TRBV27 to TRBJ2-2; 12 bases map to TRBD2. Trimming at V came to 6 bases and at J to 5 bases, leaving 7 bases not matched to a gene. There are 16 residues in the CDR3. The germline gives CDR1 MNHEY, CDR2 SMNVEV (reference sequence). The CDR3 DNA reads as TGTGCCAGCAGCCTAGCGGGAGGGATCAAAACCGGGGAGCTGTTTTTT. It specifies CASSLAGGIKTGELFF.